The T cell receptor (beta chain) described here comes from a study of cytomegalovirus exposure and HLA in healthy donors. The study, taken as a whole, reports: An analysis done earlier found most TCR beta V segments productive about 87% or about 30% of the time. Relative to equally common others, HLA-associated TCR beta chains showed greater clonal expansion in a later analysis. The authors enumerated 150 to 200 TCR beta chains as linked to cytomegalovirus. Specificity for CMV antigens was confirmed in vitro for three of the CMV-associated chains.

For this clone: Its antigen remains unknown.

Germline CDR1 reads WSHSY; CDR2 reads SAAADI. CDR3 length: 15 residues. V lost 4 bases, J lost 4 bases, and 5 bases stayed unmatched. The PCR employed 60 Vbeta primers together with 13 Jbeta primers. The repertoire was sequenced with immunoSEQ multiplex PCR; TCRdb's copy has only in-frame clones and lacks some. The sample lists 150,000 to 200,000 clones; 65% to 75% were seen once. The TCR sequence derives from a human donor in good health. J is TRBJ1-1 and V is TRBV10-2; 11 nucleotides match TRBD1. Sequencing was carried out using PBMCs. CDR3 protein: CASSAGTGGFTEAFF. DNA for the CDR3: TGCGCCAGCAGTGCCGGGACAGGGGGATTCACTGAAGCTTTCTTT.